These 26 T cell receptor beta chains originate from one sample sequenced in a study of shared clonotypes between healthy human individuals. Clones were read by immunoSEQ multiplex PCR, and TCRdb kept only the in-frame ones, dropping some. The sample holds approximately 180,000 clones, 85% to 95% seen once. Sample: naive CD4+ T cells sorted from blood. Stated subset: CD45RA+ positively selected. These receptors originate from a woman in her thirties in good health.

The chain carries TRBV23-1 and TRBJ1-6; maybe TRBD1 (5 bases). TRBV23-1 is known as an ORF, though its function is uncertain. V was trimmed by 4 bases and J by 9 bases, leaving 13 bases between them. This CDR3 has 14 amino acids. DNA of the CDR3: TGCGCCAGCAGTCGTGGGACGGGCGGTTCACCCCTCCACTTT. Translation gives CASSRGTGGSPLHF.

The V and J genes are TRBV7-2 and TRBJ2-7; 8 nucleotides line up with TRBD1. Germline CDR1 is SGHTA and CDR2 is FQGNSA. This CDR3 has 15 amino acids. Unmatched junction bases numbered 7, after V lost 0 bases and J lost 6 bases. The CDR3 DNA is TGTGCCAGCAGCTTAGCCAGGGGGCTACAGAGCGAGCAGTACTTC. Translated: CASSLARGLQSEQYF.

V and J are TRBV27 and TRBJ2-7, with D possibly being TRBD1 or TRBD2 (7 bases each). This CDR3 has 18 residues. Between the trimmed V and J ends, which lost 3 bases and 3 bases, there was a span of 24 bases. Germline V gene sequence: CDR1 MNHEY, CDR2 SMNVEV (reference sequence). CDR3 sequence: CASSLGGLRVTGNYEQYF. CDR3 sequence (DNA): TGTGCCAGCAGTTTGGGAGGGCTACGGGTGACAGGGAACTACGAGCAGTACTTC.

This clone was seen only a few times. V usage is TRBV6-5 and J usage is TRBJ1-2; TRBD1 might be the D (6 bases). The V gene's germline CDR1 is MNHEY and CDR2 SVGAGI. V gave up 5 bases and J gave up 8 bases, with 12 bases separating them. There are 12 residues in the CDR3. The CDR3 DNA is TGTGCCAGCAGTCCCCGAGGACAGGGCTACACCTTC. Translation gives CASSPRGQGYTF.

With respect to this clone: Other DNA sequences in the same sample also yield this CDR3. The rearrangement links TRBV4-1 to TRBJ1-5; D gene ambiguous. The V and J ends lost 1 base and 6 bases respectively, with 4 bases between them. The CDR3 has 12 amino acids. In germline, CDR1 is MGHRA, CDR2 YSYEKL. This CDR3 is CASSQVGQPQHF. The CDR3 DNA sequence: TGCGCCAGCAGCCAAGTGGGTCAGCCCCAGCATTTT.

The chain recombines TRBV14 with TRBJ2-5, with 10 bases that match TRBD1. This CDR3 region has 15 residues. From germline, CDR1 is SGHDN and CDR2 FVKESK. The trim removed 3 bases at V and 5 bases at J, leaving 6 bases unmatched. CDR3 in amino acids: CASSQIDRGQETQYF. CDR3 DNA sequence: TGTGCCAGCAGCCAGATCGACAGGGGGCAGGAGACCCAGTACTTC.

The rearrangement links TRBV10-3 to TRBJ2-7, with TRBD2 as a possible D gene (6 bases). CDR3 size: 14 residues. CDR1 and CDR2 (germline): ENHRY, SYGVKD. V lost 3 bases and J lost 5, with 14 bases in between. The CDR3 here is CAISEGLAMNEQYF. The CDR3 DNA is TGTGCCATCAGTGAAGGCCTAGCGATGAACGAGCAGTACTTC.

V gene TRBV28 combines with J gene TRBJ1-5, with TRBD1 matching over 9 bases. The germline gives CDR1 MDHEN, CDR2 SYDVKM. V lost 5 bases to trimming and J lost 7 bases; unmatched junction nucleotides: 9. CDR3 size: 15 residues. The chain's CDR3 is CASSAAGQGIQPQHF. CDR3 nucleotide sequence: TGTGCCAGCAGTGCGGCGGGACAGGGTATCCAGCCCCAGCATTTT. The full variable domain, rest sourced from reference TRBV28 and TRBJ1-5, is DVKVTQSSRYLVKRTGEKVFLECVQDMDHENMFWYRQDPGLGLRLIYFSYDVKMKEKGDIPEGYSVSREKKERFSLILESASTNQTSMYLCASSAAGQGIQPQHFGDGTRLSIL.

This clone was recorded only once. DNA of the CDR3: TGCGCCAGCCGGGACAGTACCGGGGAGCTGTTTTTT. Translation: CASRDSTGELFF. V usage is TRBV5-1 and J usage is TRBJ2-2; 7 bases are shared with TRBD1. Germline V CDR1 and CDR2: SGHRS, YFSETQ. V lost 7 bases, J lost 5 bases, and 2 bases stayed unmatched. The CDR3 totals 12 residues.

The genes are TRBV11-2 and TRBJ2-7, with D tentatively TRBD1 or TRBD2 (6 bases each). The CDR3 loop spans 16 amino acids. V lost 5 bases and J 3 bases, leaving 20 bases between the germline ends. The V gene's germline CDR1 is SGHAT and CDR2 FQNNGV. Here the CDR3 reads CASSPRRGADLYEQYF. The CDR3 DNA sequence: TGTGCCAGCAGCCCTAGGAGGGGGGCTGACCTCTACGAGCAGTACTTC.

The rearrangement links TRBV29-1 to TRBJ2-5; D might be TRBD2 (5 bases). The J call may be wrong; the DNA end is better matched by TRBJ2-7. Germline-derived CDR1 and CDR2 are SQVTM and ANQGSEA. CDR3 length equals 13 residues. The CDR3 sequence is CSVESSSSYEQYF. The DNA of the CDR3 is TGCAGCGTTGAATCTAGCAGCTCCTACGAGCAGTACTTC.

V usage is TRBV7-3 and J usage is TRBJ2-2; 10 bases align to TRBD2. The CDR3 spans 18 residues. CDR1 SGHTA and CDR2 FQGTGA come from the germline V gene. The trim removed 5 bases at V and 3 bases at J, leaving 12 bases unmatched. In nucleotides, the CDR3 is TGTGCCAGCAGCCCAAGGCCCCTAGCGGGAGAGGACACCGGGGAGCTGTTTTTT. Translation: CASSPRPLAGEDTGELFF.

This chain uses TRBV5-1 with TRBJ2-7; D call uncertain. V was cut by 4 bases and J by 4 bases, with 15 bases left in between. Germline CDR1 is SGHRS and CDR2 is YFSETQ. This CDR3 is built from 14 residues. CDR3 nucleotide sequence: TGCGCCAGCAGCAGCTGGACGGAAAATTACGAGCAGTACTTC. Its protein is CASSSWTENYEQYF.

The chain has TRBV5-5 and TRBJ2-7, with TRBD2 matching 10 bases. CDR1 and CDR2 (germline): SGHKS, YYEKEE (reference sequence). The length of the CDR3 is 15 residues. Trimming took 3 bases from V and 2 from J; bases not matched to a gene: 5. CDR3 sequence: CASSSWTSGTYEQYF. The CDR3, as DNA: TGTGCCAGCAGCTCATGGACTAGCGGAACCTACGAGCAGTACTTC.

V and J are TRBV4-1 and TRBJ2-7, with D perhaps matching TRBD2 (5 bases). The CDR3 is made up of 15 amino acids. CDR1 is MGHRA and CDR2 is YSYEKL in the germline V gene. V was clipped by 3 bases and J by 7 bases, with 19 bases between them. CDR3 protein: CASSQQTGNLGEQYF. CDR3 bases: TGCGCCAGCAGCCAGCAAACCGGGAACCTAGGGGAGCAGTACTTC.

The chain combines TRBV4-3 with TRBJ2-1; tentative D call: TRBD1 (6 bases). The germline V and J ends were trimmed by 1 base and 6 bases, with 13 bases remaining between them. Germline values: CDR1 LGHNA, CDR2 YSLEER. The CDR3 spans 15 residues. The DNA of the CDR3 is TGCGCCAGCAGCCAAGGGGTGGGGGCGCCCAATGAGCAGTTCTTC. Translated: CASSQGVGAPNEQFF.

CDR3 DNA sequence: TGTGCCAGCAGCTGGGAGGAACTTAGCTCCTACGAGCAGTACTTC. This sequence encodes CASSWEELSSYEQYF. The J gene is TRBJ2-7, the V gene TRBV11-2; D may be TRBD2 (6 bases). The CDR3 runs to 15 residues. Trimming cost V 4 bases and J 0 bases, with 13 bases left between them. CDR1 and CDR2 from the germline V gene are SGHAT and FQNNGV.

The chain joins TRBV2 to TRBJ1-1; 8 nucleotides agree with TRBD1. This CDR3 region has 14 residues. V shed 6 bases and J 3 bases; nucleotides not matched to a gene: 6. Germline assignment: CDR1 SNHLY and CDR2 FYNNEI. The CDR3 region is CASRDRVQDTEAFF. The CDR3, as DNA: TGTGCCAGCAGGGACAGGGTCCAGGACACTGAAGCTTTCTTT.

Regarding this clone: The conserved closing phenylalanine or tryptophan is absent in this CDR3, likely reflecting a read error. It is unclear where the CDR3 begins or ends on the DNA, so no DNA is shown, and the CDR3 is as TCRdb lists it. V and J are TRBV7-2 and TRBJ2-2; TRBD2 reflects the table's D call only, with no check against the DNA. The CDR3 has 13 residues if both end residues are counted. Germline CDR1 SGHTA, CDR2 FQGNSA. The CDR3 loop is CASSLGLAGELCL.

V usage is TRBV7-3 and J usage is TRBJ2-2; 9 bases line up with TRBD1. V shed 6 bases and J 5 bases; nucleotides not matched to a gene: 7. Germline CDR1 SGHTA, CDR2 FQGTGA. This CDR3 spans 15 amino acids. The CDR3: CASSRATGGTGELFF. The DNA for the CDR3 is TGTGCCAGCAGTCGTGCGACAGGGGGTACCGGGGAGCTGTTTTTT.

CDR3 protein: CAWSKGGNTIYF. For the CDR3, the DNA is TGTGCCTGGAGTAAAGGGGGGAACACCATATATTTT. This chain uses TRBV30 with TRBJ1-3, with D tentatively TRBD1 (6 bases). CDR3 length: 12 residues. V was cut by 2 bases and J by 7 bases, with 9 bases left in between. Looked up from germline, CDR1 is GTSNPN and CDR2 is SVGIG (reference sequence).

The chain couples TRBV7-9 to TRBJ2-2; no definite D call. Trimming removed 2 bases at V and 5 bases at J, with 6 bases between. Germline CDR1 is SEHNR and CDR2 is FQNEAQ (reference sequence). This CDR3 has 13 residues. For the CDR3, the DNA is TGTGCCAGCAGCTTACTAATAACCGGGGAGCTGTTTTTT. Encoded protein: CASSLLITGELFF.

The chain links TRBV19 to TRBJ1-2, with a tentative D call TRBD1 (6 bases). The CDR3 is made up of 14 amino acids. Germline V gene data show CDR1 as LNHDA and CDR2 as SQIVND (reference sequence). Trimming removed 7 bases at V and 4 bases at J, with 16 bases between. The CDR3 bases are TGTGCCAGTAACCCAGGGGTTGGTTCCTATGGCTACACCTTC. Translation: CASNPGVGSYGYTF.

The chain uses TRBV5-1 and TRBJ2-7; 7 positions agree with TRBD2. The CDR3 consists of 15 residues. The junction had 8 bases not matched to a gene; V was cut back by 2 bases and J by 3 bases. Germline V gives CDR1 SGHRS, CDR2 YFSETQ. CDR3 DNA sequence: TGCGCCAGCAGCTTCCTTAGCGGGCCAAACTACGAGCAGTACTTC. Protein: CASSFLSGPNYEQYF. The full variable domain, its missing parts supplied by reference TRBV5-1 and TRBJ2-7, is KAGVTQTPRYLIKTRGQQVTLSCSPISGHRSVSWYQQTPGQGLQFLFEYFSETQRNKGNFPGRFSGRQFSNSRSEMNVSTLELGDSALYLCASSFLSGPNYEQYFGPGTRLTVT.

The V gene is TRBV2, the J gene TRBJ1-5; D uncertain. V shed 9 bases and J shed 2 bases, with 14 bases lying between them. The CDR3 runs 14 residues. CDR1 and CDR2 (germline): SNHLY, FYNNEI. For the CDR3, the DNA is TGTGCCAGTACTGGGCGAAAGGGCAATCAGCCCCAGCATTTT. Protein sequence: CASTGRKGNQPQHF.

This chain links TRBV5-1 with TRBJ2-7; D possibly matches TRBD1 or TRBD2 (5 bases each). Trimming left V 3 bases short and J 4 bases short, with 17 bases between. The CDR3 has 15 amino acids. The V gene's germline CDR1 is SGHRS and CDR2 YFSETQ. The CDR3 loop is CASSSNIGAMYEQYF. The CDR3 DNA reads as TGCGCCAGCAGCTCAAACATCGGGGCGATGTACGAGCAGTACTTC. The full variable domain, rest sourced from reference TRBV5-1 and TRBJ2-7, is KAGVTQTPRYLIKTRGQQVTLSCSPISGHRSVSWYQQTPGQGLQFLFEYFSETQRNKGNFPGRFSGRQFSNSRSEMNVSTLELGDSALYLCASSSNIGAMYEQYFGPGTRLTVT.